The clone carrying this T cell receptor beta chain was seen ten or more times. This specimen belongs to a study of identical twins. V lost 3 bases to trimming and J lost 6 bases, with 12 bases between them. The V gene's germline CDR1 is SGHRS and CDR2 YFSETQ. The CDR3 is 14 amino acids. TCRdb called the 5' RACE reads again in MiXCR, with one record for every CDR3 protein. The sample consists of about 570,000 distinct CDR3 sequences, just under 10% of them appearing once. In addition, the sample was reused for a study of yellow fever vaccine responses in identical twins.

This TCR was recovered from a woman aged 18-30 years in good health. J is TRBJ1-4 and V is TRBV5-1, with D tentatively TRBD1 (5 bases). Sequencing was done on a sample of PBMCs. CDR3 amino acids: CASSSRDGYEKLFF. CDR3 in DNA: TGCGCCAGCAGCTCCCGGGACGGATATGAAAAACTGTTTTTT. The whole variable domain, remainder taken from reference TRBV5-1 and TRBJ1-4, is KAGVTQTPRYLIKTRGQQVTLSCSPISGHRSVSWYQQTPGQGLQFLFEYFSETQRNKGNFPGRFSGRQFSNSRSEMNVSTLELGDSALYLCASSSRDGYEKLFFGSGTQLSVL.